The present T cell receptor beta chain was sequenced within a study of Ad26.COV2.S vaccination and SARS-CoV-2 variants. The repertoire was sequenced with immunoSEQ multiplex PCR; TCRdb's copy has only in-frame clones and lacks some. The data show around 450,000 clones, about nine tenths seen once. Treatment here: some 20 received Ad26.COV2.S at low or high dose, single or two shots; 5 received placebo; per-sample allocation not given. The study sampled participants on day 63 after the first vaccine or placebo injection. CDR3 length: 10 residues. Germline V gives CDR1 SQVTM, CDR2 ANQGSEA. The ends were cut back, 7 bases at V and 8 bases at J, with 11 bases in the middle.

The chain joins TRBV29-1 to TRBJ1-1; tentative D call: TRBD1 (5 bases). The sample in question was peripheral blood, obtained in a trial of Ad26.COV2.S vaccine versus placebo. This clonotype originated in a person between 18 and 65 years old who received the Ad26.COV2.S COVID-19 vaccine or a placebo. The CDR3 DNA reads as TGCAGCGCCCCTTGGGGCGAAGCTTTCTTT. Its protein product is CSAPWGEAFF.